This T cell receptor beta chain originates from a study of immune evolution from preneoplasia to lung adenocarcinoma. Study-level results: Normal lung had the highest top T cell clone frequencies.

Patient tissue came from resections in Japan or China, 2014–2017. Data came from immunoSEQ multiplex PCR; TCRdb stores just in-frame clones and leaves some out. The table has 6,300 or so clones, approximately 83% seen once; the top ten hold about 2.7%. On this clone itself: What it binds is unknown.

The germline V gene has CDR1 KGHSH and CDR2 LQKENI. CDR3 length: 13 residues. Trimming removed 4 bases from V and 1 base from J, with 7 bases in between. The sequence derives from an older donor with lung adenocarcinoma. The chain is built from TRBV18 and TRBJ2-5; tentatively, D is TRBD1 (5 bases). Sequencing used FFPE lung adenocarcinoma in situ tissue. CDR3 sequence: CASSQGIQETQYF. The CDR3 DNA is TGTGCCAGCTCACAGGGGATCCAAGAGACCCAGTACTTC.